This T cell receptor beta chain was obtained from a study of blood T cells in healthy people across ages (dated by TCRdb to the mid-2010s). For the study in its entirety: Template switching captured roughly one uniquely barcoded TCR beta cDNA molecule per two T cells in model experiments. Age-related changes in TCR beta repertoire diversity were measured in the study by deep sequencing normalized with unique cDNA molecular identifiers. Donors were grouped into four age groups: young (average roughly 17 years), middle-aged (roughly 40), aged (roughly 62) and long-lived (approximately 82). Donors of different ages were randomly distributed across sequencing lanes to avoid experimental bias. The study analyzed two additional independent replicas of 1 million unique cDNA reads from the same blood draw for two donors, one aged 18 to 29 and one aged 80 or older. What the authors observed across the whole study: Compared with the aged group, more naive CD4+ T cells, fewer expanded clones and increased TCR diversity were shown by the long-lived group, suggesting age selection. There was a strong correlation between observed TCR beta diversity and the percentage of naive T cells measured by flow cytometry. The CMV infection status of donors was not known, potentially confounding age-related changes in expanded clonotypes. Observed TCR beta diversity per million T cells fell roughly linearly with age, and a significant reduction was already apparent by age about 36. Conclusive comparison of naive and antigen-experienced compartments was prevented by the profiling of bulk unsorted PBMCs. Estimates of total diversity from one million sequenced T cells were regarded as lower bounds and underestimates.

Turning to this clonotype: No cognate antigen has been identified for it. Nothing much larger sits one base from this clone, and base qualities are not available.

To prepare the library, 5' RACE was applied. Sequencing was performed on an Illumina HiSeq 2500. A second PCR of roughly 6 to 12 cycles was performed with a sample-barcoded 5' primer and a J-beta primer mix. A template-switch 5' adaptor carrying 12 random nucleotides introduced a unique molecular identifier onto each TCR beta cDNA molecule. Each sample yielded at least 3 million CDR3-containing paired-end reads. First-strand cDNA was synthesized from all RNA with the Mint cDNA synthesis kit, primed by a TRBC-specific oligonucleotide. Following uracil-DNA glycosylase treatment, a first 18-cycle PCR with universal primers M1SS and BC2_uni_R was performed on all cDNA. The authors' analysis ran thus. For normalization, 1 million high-quality reads were randomly selected from each sample, with every read carrying a distinct molecular identifier. Reads with shared molecular identifiers were discarded instead of being binned into consensus sequences. MiTCR, run with a Q25 quality threshold and the strictest error-elimination algorithm, handled CDR3 identification, clonotype clustering and error correction. A nonparametric unseen species model with Euler transformation was used to estimate a lower bound on total TCR beta diversity. Clones were called with MiXCR by TCRdb after fastp trimmed the public reads at Q25, and only in-frame beta chains were retained. Each CDR3 protein appears once, grouped with its most common genes and DNA. In this record, the V and J calls reflect TCRdb's handling and not the investigators' own analysis. The sample records about 1.7 million distinct CDR3 sequences, roughly 30% of which are singletons. In total, the top ten clones hold about 8% of the sample.

The germline V gene gives CDR1 as ENHRY and CDR2 as SYGVKD. After removal of 5 bases from V and 5 bases from J, the junction retains 24 bases not matched to a gene. Taken from cysteine to phenylalanine, the CDR3 has 19 residues. Only the CDR3 DNA is retained, 57 bases long and in frame from the first base. The donors were some 36 Caucasian individuals from Russia, aged 6 to 90 years, who were systemically healthy. Roughly 11 milliliters of peripheral blood were drawn from each donor into EDTA-treated Vacutainer tubes. Ficoll-Paque density-gradient centrifugation was used to isolate PBMCs, with at least 6.5 million obtained per sample. Trizol reagent was used to extract total RNA from PBMCs, with at least 5.5 micrograms per sample. For every donor, flow cytometry on a PBMC aliquot measured the percentage of naive CD45RAhigh/CD27high T cells.

The receptor comes from a woman in her 30s in good health. The sequence links TRBV10-3 to TRBJ2-7; TRBD2 aligns with 7 central bases. Source material: blood. The CDR3 reads CAISFRSGLLSSPGNEQYF. The DNA reads as follows: TGTGCCATCAGTTTTCGCTCGGGACTATTGAGTTCCCCAGGGAACGAGCAGTACTTC.